This T cell receptor (beta chain) was documented in a study of blood T cell repertoires in COVID-19. Data came from immunoSEQ multiplex PCR; TCRdb stores just in-frame clones and leaves some out. The sample has hundreds of thousands of clones, about 91% seen once. CDR3 size: 13 residues. The germline V and J ends were trimmed by 6 bases and 11 bases, with 18 bases remaining between them. CDR1 and CDR2 from the germline V gene are MDHEN and SYDVKM. This TCR derives from a woman aged 45-59 years with acute COVID-19. The material sequenced was PBMCs or T cells enriched from blood (not recorded which). The J gene is TRBJ2-3, the V gene TRBV28; a possible D gene is TRBD2 (7 bases). The CDR3 reads CASSLRGPGGQYF. Written as DNA, the CDR3 is TGTGCCAGCAGCCTGCGGGGGCCCGGGGGGCAGTATTTT.